The present T cell receptor beta chain was sequenced within a study of OX40 agonist ivuxolimab in advanced cancers. Study context: The dose-escalation cohort was approximately 84% male, with a mean age of approximately 62 years, ranging roughly 20 to 80. Study-wide results and limits: Among expanded peripheral T cells, antigen specificity went undetermined.

Using immunoSEQ multiplex PCR, the repertoire was profiled, and TCRdb retains in-frame clones only, with some absent. The sample carries about 28,000 clones, about 82% recorded once. CDR1 is SNHLY, CDR2 FYNNEI, per germline. CDR3 length: 13 residues. Trimming stripped 7 bases from V and 9 bases from J, with 15 bases between. As for this clone: Its cognate antigen is unknown.

This clonotype originated in an adult with an advanced solid tumor such as melanoma, head and neck, liver or kidney cancer. Sample: CD4+ or CD8+ T cells sorted from blood, taken in a trial of the OX40 agonist ivuxolimab. The chain joins TRBV2 to TRBJ1-4; D gene unclear. The CDR3 reads CASIPWPGQKLFF. Here the CDR3 DNA reads TGTGCCAGCATCCCGTGGCCTGGACAAAAACTGTTTTTT.